This T cell receptor (beta chain) derives from a study of technical replicates of blood from a handful of donors. The CDR3 has 18 amino acids. The trim removed 1 base at V and 6 bases at J, leaving 15 bases unmatched. Germline CDR1 reads LGHNA; CDR2 reads YNFKEQ. Using immunoSEQ multiplex PCR, the repertoire was profiled, and TCRdb retains in-frame clones only, with some absent. The table has roughly 79,000 clones, approximately 94% seen once. The sequence was obtained from a human donor in good health. Sequencing was done on a sample of T cells isolated from PBMCs. The J gene is TRBJ1-2, the V gene TRBV4-2; 9 nucleotides match TRBD1. CDR3 amino acids: CASSQVDRGFRGVDGYTF. For the CDR3, the DNA is TGTGCCAGCAGCCAAGTGGACAGGGGATTCAGGGGGGTGGATGGCTACACCTTC.